These T cell receptor beta chains were read from a single sample in a study of vaccination effects on CD4 cells after COVID-19. Assay: immunoSEQ multiplex PCR; the TCRdb copy retains only in-frame clones and omits some. This table holds 70,000 or so clones, 78% found once. No antigen has been assigned to these receptors. The sample here was CD4+ T cells from PBMCs cultured with SARS-CoV-2 spike peptides, taken before COVID-19 vaccination. The receptors derive from a human donor who received a COVID-19 vaccine. Each CDR3 is given with its conserved first and last residue. Fields, in order: CDR3 protein, CDR3 DNA, D gene, J gene, V gene, clone size. A D gene is named only where the DNA matches it firmly. The size entry is marked missing in some rows and otherwise reads once, few, many or a size class.

cdr3_aa: CASSLSVGGSGNTIYF; cdr3_nt: TGCGCCAGCAGCTTGTCCGTCGGCGGATCTGGAAACACCATATATTTT; d_call: NA; j_call: TRBJ1-3; v_call: TRBV5-1; clone_size: NA
cdr3_aa: CASSLTTVGNTIYF; cdr3_nt: TGTGCCAGCAGCTTAACGACTGTTGGAAACACCATATATTTT; d_call: NA; j_call: TRBJ1-3; v_call: TRBV7-8; clone_size: NA
cdr3_aa: CASSFRTDTQYF; cdr3_nt: TGTGCCAGCAGTTTCCGCACAGATACGCAGTATTTT; d_call: NA; j_call: TRBJ2-3; v_call: TRBV12-3/TRBV12-4; clone_size: NA
cdr3_aa: CASSQVQRGDQETQYF; cdr3_nt: TGTGCCAGCAGCCAAGTACAGCGGGGGGACCAAGAGACCCAGTACTTC; d_call: TRBD2; j_call: TRBJ2-5; v_call: TRBV3-1/TRBV3-2; clone_size: NA
cdr3_aa: CASTRQGVVNTEAFF; cdr3_nt: TGTGCCAGCACCCGACAGGGGGTAGTGAACACTGAAGCTTTCTTT; d_call: TRBD1; j_call: TRBJ1-1; v_call: TRBV7-2; clone_size: few
cdr3_aa: CASSQQLGVNNEQFF; cdr3_nt: TGTGCCAGCTCACAACAGTTAGGGGTGAACAATGAGCAGTTCTTC; d_call: NA; j_call: TRBJ2-1; v_call: TRBV18; clone_size: NA
cdr3_aa: CAWSSGATVGGYTF; cdr3_nt: TGTGCCTGGTCTTCCGGGGCTACAGTGGGAGGCTACACCTTC; d_call: NA; j_call: TRBJ1-2; v_call: TRBV30; clone_size: NA
cdr3_aa: CASSYVGTGELFF; cdr3_nt: TGTGCCAGCAGTTACGTCGGAACCGGGGAGCTGTTTTTT; d_call: NA; j_call: TRBJ2-2; v_call: TRBV6-5; clone_size: NA
cdr3_aa: CASSGGTGIGDEQFF; cdr3_nt: TGTGCCAGCAGTGGAGGGACAGGGATTGGAGATGAGCAGTTCTTC; d_call: TRBD1; j_call: TRBJ2-1; v_call: TRBV2; clone_size: NA
cdr3_aa: CASSEGGDRTEAFF; cdr3_nt: TGTGCCAGCAGTGAGGGGGGCGATAGGACTGAAGCTTTCTTT; d_call: NA; j_call: TRBJ1-1; v_call: TRBV6-1; clone_size: few
cdr3_aa: CASSLWNNQPQHF; cdr3_nt: TGTGCCAGCAGCTTATGGAACAATCAGCCCCAGCATTTT; d_call: NA; j_call: TRBJ1-5; v_call: TRBV11-2; clone_size: few
cdr3_aa: CASSWGLAESTDTQYF; cdr3_nt: TGCGCCAGCAGCTGGGGACTAGCGGAGAGCACAGATACGCAGTATTTT; d_call: TRBD2; j_call: TRBJ2-3; v_call: TRBV5-1; clone_size: once
cdr3_aa: CSARPQDTQYF; cdr3_nt: TGCAGTGCTAGACCTCAAGATACGCAGTATTTT; d_call: NA; j_call: TRBJ2-3; v_call: TRBV20-1; clone_size: NA
cdr3_aa: CASSIQGQGETQYF; cdr3_nt: TGTGCCAGTAGTATTCAAGGACAGGGGGAGACCCAGTACTTC; d_call: TRBD1; j_call: TRBJ2-5; v_call: TRBV19; clone_size: NA
cdr3_aa: CASSALRGGSYNEQFF; cdr3_nt: TGTGCCAGCAGCGCACTTCGGGGGGGCTCCTACAATGAGCAGTTCTTC; d_call: TRBD2; j_call: TRBJ2-1; v_call: TRBV7-9; clone_size: NA
cdr3_aa: CASSHHGTDTQYF; cdr3_nt: TGCGCCAGCAGCCATCATGGGACAGATACGCAGTATTTT; d_call: NA; j_call: TRBJ2-3; v_call: TRBV4-1; clone_size: once
cdr3_aa: CAWSVIRTPGQGQETQYF; cdr3_nt: TGTGCCTGGAGTGTGATTCGAACTCCAGGGCAAGGGCAGGAGACCCAGTACTTC; d_call: NA; j_call: TRBJ2-5; v_call: TRBV30; clone_size: NA
cdr3_aa: CASSFSGTPGGTQYF; cdr3_nt: TGTGCCAGCAGCTTCAGCGGGACCCCGGGAGGGACGCAGTATTTT; d_call: TRBD2; j_call: TRBJ2-3; v_call: TRBV7-2; clone_size: NA
cdr3_aa: CASSADLYSYNEQFF; cdr3_nt: TGTGCCAGCAGTGCAGACTTATACTCCTACAATGAGCAGTTCTTC; d_call: NA; j_call: TRBJ2-1; v_call: TRBV2; clone_size: NA
cdr3_aa: CASLTANTGELFF; cdr3_nt: TGTGCCAGCCTTACAGCGAACACCGGGGAGCTGTTTTTT; d_call: NA; j_call: TRBJ2-2; v_call: TRBV28; clone_size: NA
cdr3_aa: CASSQFQGNYGYTF; cdr3_nt: TGTGCCAGCAGTCAATTCCAAGGGAACTATGGCTACACCTTC; d_call: NA; j_call: TRBJ1-2; v_call: TRBV6-5; clone_size: NA
cdr3_aa: CASCFTGGYGYTF; cdr3_nt: TGTGCCAGCTGTTTCACAGGGGGCTATGGCTACACCTTC; d_call: TRBD1; j_call: TRBJ1-2; v_call: TRBV2; clone_size: few
cdr3_aa: CASSPGMGGNTIYF; cdr3_nt: TGTGCCAGCTCACCTGGGATGGGCGGAAACACCATATATTTT; d_call: NA; j_call: TRBJ1-3; v_call: TRBV18; clone_size: NA
cdr3_aa: CASRKAGGPTSEAFF; cdr3_nt: TGTGCCAGCAGGAAAGCAGGGGGGCCAACGTCTGAAGCTTTCTTT; d_call: TRBD1; j_call: TRBJ1-1; v_call: TRBV6-5; clone_size: NA
cdr3_aa: CASSLTAGGPETQYF; cdr3_nt: TGCGCCAGCAGCTTGACAGCGGGGGGGCCAGAGACCCAGTACTTC; d_call: TRBD2; j_call: TRBJ2-5; v_call: TRBV5-1; clone_size: NA
cdr3_aa: CASSLAPGGQDIQYF; cdr3_nt: TGTGCCAGCAGCCTCGCACCAGGGGGGCAGGACATTCAGTACTTC; d_call: NA; j_call: TRBJ2-4; v_call: TRBV5-6; clone_size: NA
cdr3_aa: CASSPGQGASNQPQHF; cdr3_nt: TGTGCCAGCTCCCCCGGACAGGGGGCGAGCAATCAGCCCCAGCATTTT; d_call: TRBD1; j_call: TRBJ1-5; v_call: TRBV18; clone_size: NA
cdr3_aa: CASSLERGYRSYNEQFF; cdr3_nt: TGTGCCAGCAGCTTAGAAAGGGGGTACCGCTCCTACAATGAGCAGTTCTTC; d_call: NA; j_call: TRBJ2-1; v_call: TRBV7-3; clone_size: NA
cdr3_aa: CASEPQGLLTGELFF; cdr3_nt: TGTGCCTCTGAGCCCCAAGGACTTTTGACCGGGGAGCTGTTTTTT; d_call: NA; j_call: TRBJ2-2; v_call: TRBV30; clone_size: few
cdr3_aa: CAATRVSGDTQYF; cdr3_nt: TGTGCCGCGACTAGAGTTTCAGGAGATACGCAGTATTTT; d_call: NA; j_call: TRBJ2-3; v_call: TRBV30; clone_size: NA
cdr3_aa: CASNQGSYNSPLHF; cdr3_nt: TGTGCCAGCAACCAGGGATCCTATAATTCACCCCTCCACTTT; d_call: NA; j_call: TRBJ1-6; v_call: TRBV6-5; clone_size: NA
cdr3_aa: CATSASNQPQHF; cdr3_nt: TGTGCCACCTCAGCTAGCAATCAGCCCCAGCATTTT; d_call: NA; j_call: TRBJ1-5; v_call: TRBV10-3; clone_size: NA
cdr3_aa: CASSYSGGNTEAFF; cdr3_nt: TGTGCCAGCAGCTATTCCGGGGGGAACACTGAAGCTTTCTTT; d_call: NA; j_call: TRBJ1-1; v_call: TRBV7-2; clone_size: once
cdr3_aa: CASSSGQYNSPLHF; cdr3_nt: TGTGCCAGCAGCTCGGGACAGTATAATTCACCCCTCCACTTT; d_call: TRBD1; j_call: TRBJ1-6; v_call: TRBV7-3; clone_size: few
cdr3_aa: CASSFSGASNEQFF; cdr3_nt: TGTGCCAGCAGCTTTTCCGGGGCCAGCAATGAGCAGTTCTTC; d_call: NA; j_call: TRBJ2-1; v_call: TRBV5-4; clone_size: NA
cdr3_aa: CASSTGQASTDTQYF; cdr3_nt: TGCGCCAGCAGCACCGGACAGGCCAGCACAGATACGCAGTATTTT; d_call: TRBD1; j_call: TRBJ2-3; v_call: TRBV5-1; clone_size: NA
cdr3_aa: CASSEPPLSNQPQHF; cdr3_nt: TGTGCCAGCAGTGAACCCCCTCTTAGCAATCAGCCCCAGCATTTT; d_call: NA; j_call: TRBJ1-5; v_call: TRBV2; clone_size: NA
cdr3_aa: CSVEERSGLNEQFF; cdr3_nt: TGCAGCGTTGAAGAAAGGTCAGGGTTGAATGAGCAGTTCTTC; d_call: NA; j_call: TRBJ2-1; v_call: TRBV29-1; clone_size: NA
cdr3_aa: CAWSVQGAFF; cdr3_nt: TGTGCCTGGAGTGTACAGGGGGCTTTCTTT; d_call: TRBD1; j_call: TRBJ1-1; v_call: TRBV30; clone_size: NA
cdr3_aa: CASSYLDRGSNQPQHF; cdr3_nt: TGTGCCAGTAGTTATTTAGACAGGGGGAGCAATCAGCCCCAGCATTTT; d_call: TRBD1; j_call: TRBJ1-5; v_call: TRBV19; clone_size: NA
cdr3_aa: CASSQDRPDDGGQYQQETQYF; cdr3_nt: TGTGCCAGCAGCCAAGATAGACCCGACGACGGGGGGCAATACCAACAAGAGACCCAGTACTTC; d_call: NA; j_call: TRBJ2-5; v_call: TRBV3-1/TRBV3-2; clone_size: NA
cdr3_aa: CASSSIWPQETQYF; cdr3_nt: TGTGCCAGCTCATCAATATGGCCCCAAGAGACCCAGTACTTC; d_call: NA; j_call: TRBJ2-5; v_call: TRBV18; clone_size: once
cdr3_aa: CASSLAGTIYGYTF; cdr3_nt: TGTGCCAGCAGTTTAGCCGGGACAATTTATGGCTACACCTTC; d_call: NA; j_call: TRBJ1-2; v_call: TRBV27; clone_size: NA
cdr3_aa: CASSEGTGVNQPQHF; cdr3_nt: TGTGCCAGCAGTGAAGGGACAGGGGTCAATCAGCCCCAGCATTTT; d_call: TRBD1; j_call: TRBJ1-5; v_call: TRBV2; clone_size: NA
cdr3_aa: CASSPLMNRGLGRNIQYF; cdr3_nt: TGTGCCAGCAGCCCCCTGATGAACAGGGGTTTGGGTAGGAACATTCAGTACTTC; d_call: TRBD1; j_call: TRBJ2-4; v_call: TRBV27; clone_size: NA
cdr3_aa: CASSSSPGTQYEKLFF; cdr3_nt: TGTGCCAGCAGCTCATCACCCGGGACACAATACGAAAAACTGTTTTTT; d_call: NA; j_call: TRBJ1-4; v_call: TRBV5-4; clone_size: NA
cdr3_aa: CASSFSSSGYYNEQFF; cdr3_nt: TGTGCCAGCAGCTTTTCCTCTAGCGGCTACTACAATGAGCAGTTCTTC; d_call: TRBD2; j_call: TRBJ2-1; v_call: TRBV7-3; clone_size: NA
cdr3_aa: CATSRTGPPNYGYTF; cdr3_nt: TGCGCCACTTCACGGACAGGGCCCCCTAACTATGGCTACACCTTC; d_call: TRBD1; j_call: TRBJ1-2; v_call: TRBV10-2; clone_size: NA
cdr3_aa: CASSASAGGDTQYF; cdr3_nt: TGTGCCAGCAGTGCCTCAGCGGGGGGAGATACGCAGTATTTT; d_call: TRBD2; j_call: TRBJ2-3; v_call: TRBV6-1; clone_size: NA
cdr3_aa: CASSYSRGLVGQPQHF; cdr3_nt: TGTGCCAGCAGTTACTCCAGGGGGCTAGTAGGTCAGCCCCAGCATTTT; d_call: TRBD1; j_call: TRBJ1-5; v_call: TRBV6-7; clone_size: NA
cdr3_aa: CAAHGAGGDPLHF; cdr3_nt: TGTGCCGCCCACGGAGCAGGGGGGGATCCCCTCCACTTT; d_call: TRBD1; j_call: TRBJ1-6; v_call: TRBV10-3; clone_size: NA
cdr3_aa: CASARGLSGYTF; cdr3_nt: TGTGCCAGCGCGCGGGGGCTTTCTGGCTACACCTTC; d_call: NA; j_call: TRBJ1-2; v_call: TRBV12-3/TRBV12-4; clone_size: NA
cdr3_aa: CASSLRTGGMNTEAFF; cdr3_nt: TGCGCCAGCAGCCTCCGGACAGGCGGTATGAACACTGAAGCTTTCTTT; d_call: TRBD1; j_call: TRBJ1-1; v_call: TRBV5-1; clone_size: NA